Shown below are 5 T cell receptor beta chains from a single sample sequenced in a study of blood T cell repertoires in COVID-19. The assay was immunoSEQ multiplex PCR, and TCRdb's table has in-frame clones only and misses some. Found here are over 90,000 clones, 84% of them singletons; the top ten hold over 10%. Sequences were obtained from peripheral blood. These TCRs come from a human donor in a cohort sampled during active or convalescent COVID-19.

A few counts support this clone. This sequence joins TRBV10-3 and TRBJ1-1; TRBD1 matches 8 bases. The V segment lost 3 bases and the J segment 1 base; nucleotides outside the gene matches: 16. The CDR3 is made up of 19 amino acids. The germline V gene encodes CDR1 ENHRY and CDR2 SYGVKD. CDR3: CAISEIRDRRDRRNTEAFF. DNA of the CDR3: TGTGCCATCAGTGAAATAAGGGACAGGAGGGATAGAAGGAACACTGAAGCTTTCTTT.

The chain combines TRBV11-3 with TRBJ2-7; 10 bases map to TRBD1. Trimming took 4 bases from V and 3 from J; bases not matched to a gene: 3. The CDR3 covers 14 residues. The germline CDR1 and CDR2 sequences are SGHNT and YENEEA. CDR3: CASSSGTGDYEQYF. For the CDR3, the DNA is TGTGCCAGCAGCTCCGGGACAGGGGACTACGAGCAGTACTTC.

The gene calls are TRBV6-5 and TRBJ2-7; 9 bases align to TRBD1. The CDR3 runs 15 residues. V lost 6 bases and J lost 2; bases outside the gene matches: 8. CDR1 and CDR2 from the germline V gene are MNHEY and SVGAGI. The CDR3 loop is CASSPRDRAAYEQYF. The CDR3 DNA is TGTGCCAGCAGCCCCCGGGACAGGGCCGCCTACGAGCAGTACTTC.

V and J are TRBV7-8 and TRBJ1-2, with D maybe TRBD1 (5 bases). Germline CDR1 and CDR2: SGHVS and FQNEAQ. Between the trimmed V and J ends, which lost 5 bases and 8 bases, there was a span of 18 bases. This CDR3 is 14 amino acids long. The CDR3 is CASSLQDSLWGYTF. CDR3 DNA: TGTGCCAGCAGCCTGCAAGACAGTTTATGGGGCTACACCTTC.

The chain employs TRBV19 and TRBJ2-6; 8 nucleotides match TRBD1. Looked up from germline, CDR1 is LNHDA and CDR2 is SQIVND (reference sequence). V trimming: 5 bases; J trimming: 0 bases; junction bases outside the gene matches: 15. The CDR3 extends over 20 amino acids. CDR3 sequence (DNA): TGTGCCAGTAGTTTACAGGACAGGGCCCTACCTTTCTCTGGGGCCAACGTCCTGACTTTC. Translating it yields CASSLQDRALPFSGANVLTF.